This is a list of T cell receptor beta chains from one sample in a study of vaccination and CD4 T cells after COVID-19. TCRdb re-analysed the PCR reads in MiXCR, keeping a single row per CDR3 protein. The data show 9,500 to 15,000 distinct CDR3 sequences, with approximately 60% seen just once and over 8% held by the top ten. Their specific antigens are unknown. Input material: CD4+ T cells from blood, cultured in vitro. Receptors were obtained from a human donor who had recovered from COVID-19. Both conserved end residues are trimmed from each CDR3.

V	length	J	CDR3
TRBV6-1	13	TRBJ2-1	ASSARGIGYNEQF
TRBV27	15	TRBJ2-4	ASRKDSGGPGKNIQY
TRBV20-1	16	TRBJ2-3	SARDKGTGQGHTDTQY
TRBV2	14	TRBJ2-7	ASTQNEGQGYYEQY
TRBV7-2	15	TRBJ2-5	ASSPRGLAGGYGTQY
TRBV2	13	TRBJ1-5	ASSPDRGGGQPQH
TRBV28	13	TRBJ2-3	ASSPPHRASDTQY
TRBV20-1	10	TRBJ2-5	SVSSNQETQY
TRBV7-9	12	TRBJ1-5	ASSLATADQPQH
TRBV7-2	13	TRBJ1-6	ASSGYGGLSSPLH
TRBV5-6	12	TRBJ2-4	ASSLGGGLDIQY